This TCR beta chain was retrieved from a study of blood T cell repertoires in COVID-19. The wider study: Acute-phase and convalescent COVID-19 samples originated in the United States, Italy and Spain. Sample material is recorded as cDNA or gDNA derived from T cells, B-cell-depleted T cells, or PBMCs.

Adults between about 18 and 89 years of age took part from about two dozen US areas. Germline assignment: CDR1 WSHSY and CDR2 SAAADI. The V and J ends lost 4 bases and 3 bases, in that order; junction bases with no gene match: 8. The CDR3 has 15 amino acids. Generated by immunoSEQ multiplex PCR, the TCRdb table keeps only in-frame clones and is missing some. The repertoire includes about 280,000 clones, roughly 80% of them detected once, and about 5% sits in the top ten. This TCR was recovered from a middle-aged man who had been exposed to COVID-19. The source material was PBMCs or T cells enriched from blood (not recorded which). The gene calls are TRBV10-2 and TRBJ2-5; 7 nucleotides match TRBD1. The CDR3 sequence: CASSVRGLAEETQYF. CDR3 DNA sequence: TGCGCCAGCAGTGTTAGGGGGCTAGCAGAAGAGACCCAGTACTTC.